The 5 T cell receptor beta chains below were found in one sample sequenced in a study of post-analysis software for immune sequencing data. Unique molecular identifiers featured in each of the TCR beta cDNA libraries. In TCRdb, the PCR reads were re-called with MiXCR into one record per CDR3 protein. Among 250,000 to 300,000 distinct CDR3 sequences, 36% were seen once, and the ten largest hold 4% to 5.5%. Study-level results: Among four to six TRBV segments more frequent in patients than controls were TRBV5-6, TRBV5-1 and TRBV20-1.

No antigen has been identified for these receptors. The source material was blood. Receptor source: a girl aged 5 to 17 with multiple sclerosis.

This clonotype came up a few times. The rearrangement uses TRBV11-2 and TRBJ1-4; 7 positions agree with TRBD1. Germline V gene sequence: CDR1 SGHAT, CDR2 FQNNGV. Trimming removed 4 bases from V and 0 bases from J; junction bases left unmatched: 5. The CDR3 is 16 residues long. CDR3 protein: CASSSVTGATNEKLFF. As DNA, the CDR3 is TGTGCCAGCAGCTCCGTAACAGGGGCAACTAATGAAAAACTGTTTTTT.

This clonotype was counted between two and nine times. The gene calls are TRBV12-3 or TRBV12-4 and TRBJ1-2; 9 nucleotides align to TRBD1. The V segment lost 0 bases and the J segment 8 bases; nucleotides outside the gene matches: 4. The CDR3 consists of 14 residues. The CDR3 reads CASSLADRGKGYTF. CDR3 DNA: TGTGCCAGCAGTTTAGCTGACAGGGGGAAGGGCTACACCTTC.

V gene TRBV19 combines with J gene TRBJ2-7, with 8 bases that match TRBD1. The V gene end was trimmed by 4 bases and the J gene end by 4 bases; junction bases not matched to a gene: 9. CDR1 and CDR2 from the germline V gene are LNHDA and SQIVND (reference sequence). CDR3 length: 15 residues. CDR3 sequence reads: CASSTRTGFGYEQYF. The CDR3 nucleotides are TGTGCCAGTAGTACCCGGACAGGGTTCGGGTACGAGCAGTACTTC.

This clonotype came up a few times. The chain's CDR3 is CASSLTGDEAFF. DNA for the CDR3: TGTGCCAGCAGTTTAACAGGCGACGAAGCTTTCTTT. This sequence joins TRBV28 and TRBJ1-1; tentatively, D is TRBD1 (5 bases). V lost 2 bases and J 8 bases, leaving 9 bases between the germline ends. Germline V gene data show CDR1 as MDHEN and CDR2 as SYDVKM. This CDR3 has 12 residues.

This clonotype was picked up one time. V is TRBV29-1 and J is TRBJ2-3; possible D gene TRBD2, 6 bases. V shed 7 bases and J shed 4 bases, with 18 bases lying between them. Per germline, CDR1 SQVTM and CDR2 ANQGSEA. The CDR3 extends over 14 amino acids. The CDR3 nucleotides read TGCAGCGCCAGGGACTTTCAGTTAGCAGATACGCAGTATTTT. Translated, it gives CSARDFQLADTQYF.